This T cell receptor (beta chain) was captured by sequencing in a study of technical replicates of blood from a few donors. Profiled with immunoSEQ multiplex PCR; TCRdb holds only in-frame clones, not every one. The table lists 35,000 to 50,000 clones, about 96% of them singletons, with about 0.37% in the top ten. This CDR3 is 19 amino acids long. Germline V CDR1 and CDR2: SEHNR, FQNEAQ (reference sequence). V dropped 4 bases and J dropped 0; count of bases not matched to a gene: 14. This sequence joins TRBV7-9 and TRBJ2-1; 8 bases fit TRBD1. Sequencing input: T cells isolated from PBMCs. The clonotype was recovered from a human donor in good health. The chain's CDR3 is CASSSFIYRDRSSYNEQFF. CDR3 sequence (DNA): TGTGCCAGCAGCTCCTTCATATACCGGGACAGGAGCTCCTACAATGAGCAGTTCTTC.